These 15 T cell receptor beta chains came from one sample sequenced in a study of shared clonotypes between healthy human individuals. Naive-designated CD8 cells lacked CD45RO, were positively enriched for CCR7, and omitted terminally differentiated effector memory CD45RA+ cells. The repertoire was sequenced with immunoSEQ multiplex PCR; TCRdb's copy has only in-frame clones and lacks some. The sample shows about 1,900,000 clones, approximately 94% of them seen only once. Sequencing input: naive CD8+ T cells sorted from blood. All receptors come from a man in his late teens or twenties in good health.

CDR3 in amino acids: CASSFVAGGQYEQYF. DNA for the CDR3: TGTGCCAGCAGTTTCGTAGCGGGGGGCCAATACGAGCAGTACTTC. J is TRBJ2-7 and V is TRBV27; the match to TRBD2 covers 10 bases. Germline CDR1 MNHEY, CDR2 SMNVEV (reference sequence). The CDR3 spans 15 residues. V shed 3 bases and J 4 bases; nucleotides not matched to a gene: 6.

The chain joins TRBV10-3 to TRBJ1-2; 8 bases map to TRBD1. With 10 bases clipped from V and 0 bases from J, the junction kept 10 bases outside the gene matches. Germline loops: CDR1 ENHRY, CDR2 SYGVKD. The length of the CDR3 is 15 residues. CDR3 amino acids: CATTGAVLSNYGYTF. DNA for the CDR3: TGTGCCACGACAGGGGCCGTTCTCTCTAACTATGGCTACACCTTC.

The rearrangement links TRBV10-3 to TRBJ2-7; 9 bases fit TRBD1. The germline V gene encodes CDR1 ENHRY and CDR2 SYGVKD. Trimming took 1 base from V and 3 from J; bases not matched to a gene: 4. The CDR3 sequence is 15 residues long. In DNA, the CDR3 is TGTGCCATCAGTGAGTTTGGGACAGGGAACTACGAGCAGTACTTC. It translates to CAISEFGTGNYEQYF.

The rearrangement joins TRBV5-1 to TRBJ2-7, with TRBD1 identical over 8 bases. The CDR3 has 16 residues. V was pared by 0 bases and J by 3 bases, with 8 bases of the junction left unmatched. Per germline, CDR1 SGHRS and CDR2 YFSETQ. CDR3 in amino acids: CASSLDPDRDLYEQYF. Written as DNA, the CDR3 is TGCGCCAGCAGCTTGGATCCGGACAGGGATCTCTACGAGCAGTACTTC.

CDR3 sequence (DNA): TGTGCCAGCAGCGTCAGTGGAATCGAGACCCAGTACTTC. Translating it yields CASSVSGIETQYF. The chain recombines TRBV9 with TRBJ2-5; no firm D call. V gave up 2 bases and J gave up 5 bases, with 10 bases separating them. The CDR3 is made up of 13 amino acids. Looked up from germline, CDR1 is SGDLS and CDR2 is YYNGEE.

In this sample, this clone turned up once. The chain has TRBV14 and TRBJ2-7, with D perhaps assigned TRBD1 or TRBD2 (6 bases each). This CDR3 has 13 amino acids. V was trimmed by 1 base and J by 12 bases, leaving 16 bases between them. The germline V gene encodes CDR1 SGHDN and CDR2 FVKESK. CDR3: CASSQGGLGGRYF. As DNA, the CDR3 is TGTGCCAGCAGCCAAGGCGGACTGGGGGGCCGGTACTTC.

This clone was detected only once. The chain employs TRBV4-1 and TRBJ2-7; TRBD1 matches at 9 bases. Unmatched junction bases numbered 7, after V lost 3 bases and J lost 1 base. CDR1 and CDR2 from the germline V gene are MGHRA and YSYEKL. The CDR3 length is 16 residues. The CDR3 here is CASSQGGQGVSYEQYF. In nucleotides, the CDR3 is TGCGCCAGCAGCCAGGGGGGACAGGGAGTTTCCTACGAGCAGTACTTC.

With respect to this clone: This sample includes further DNA sequences coding for the same CDR3. The chain links TRBV6-6 to TRBJ2-7; TRBD1 might be the D (5 bases). The CDR3 loop spans 13 amino acids. Per germline, CDR1 MNHNY and CDR2 SVGAGI (reference sequence). Trimming stripped 1 base from V and 4 bases from J, with 8 bases between. The CDR3 DNA follows: TGTGCCAGCAGTTACTTAGCAGGGTACGAGCAGTACTTC. Its protein product is CASSYLAGYEQYF.

The chain couples TRBV6-1 to TRBJ2-7, with 8 bases fitting TRBD2. Germline V gene lookup returns CDR1 MNHNS and CDR2 SASEGT. V shed 9 bases and J 3 bases; nucleotides not matched to a gene: 7. This CDR3 region has 13 residues. For the CDR3, the DNA is TGTGCCAGTGCGGGAGGCATACTCTACGAGCAGTACTTC. Translated, it gives CASAGGILYEQYF.

For the CDR3, the DNA is TGTGCCAGCAGCGTAGGGGCGGAGCGGGCAGACACCTTC. This codes for CASSVGAERADTF. The chain combines TRBV9 with TRBJ1-2; no definite D call. Germline V CDR1 and CDR2: SGDLS, YYNGEE. V was pared by 0 bases and J by 12 bases, with 15 bases between. This CDR3 is 13 amino acids long.

The chain is built from TRBV27 and TRBJ2-1; D might be TRBD1 or TRBD2, each matching 5 bases. In germline, CDR1 is MNHEY, CDR2 SMNVEV (reference sequence). The length of the CDR3 is 14 residues. V was cut by 5 bases and J by 7 bases, with 15 bases left in between. The CDR3 DNA reads TGTGCCAGCAGTATTATCGGGGCCCTGAATGAGCAGTTCTTC. Its protein is CASSIIGALNEQFF.

As concerns this clone: This sample includes further DNA sequences coding for the same CDR3. The rearrangement uses TRBV27 and TRBJ2-6, with D perhaps matching TRBD1 (5 bases). This CDR3 has 16 amino acids. Germline V gene data show CDR1 as MNHEY and CDR2 as SMNVEV (reference sequence). V was shortened by 5 bases and J by 0 bases, with 11 bases between the two germline ends. The CDR3 DNA sequence: TGTGCCAGCAGTCCCGTAGGGGTCTCTGGGGCCAACGTCCTGACTTTC. Protein: CASSPVGVSGANVLTF.

The chain employs TRBV5-6 and TRBJ1-2; D call uncertain. The CDR3 runs 15 residues. Per the germline V gene, CDR1 is SGHDT and CDR2 is YYEEEE. Between the trimmed V and J ends, which lost 1 base and 3 bases, there was a span of 13 bases. The CDR3 reads CASSLMAGVDYGYTF. The CDR3 DNA sequence: TGTGCCAGCAGCTTGATGGCGGGTGTTGACTATGGCTACACCTTC. The variable domain in full, with the rest retrieved from reference TRBV5-6 and TRBJ1-2, is DAGVTQSPTHLIKTRGQQVTLRCSPKSGHDTVSWYQQALGQGPQFIFQYYEEEERQRGNFPDRFSGHQFPNYSSELNVNALLLGDSALYLCASSLMAGVDYGYTFGSGTRLTVV.

The sample holds one count of this clone. Different DNA sequences within this sample yield the same CDR3. The chain employs TRBV4-1 and TRBJ1-2; D gene uncertain. V dropped 0 bases and J dropped 4 bases, with 9 bases sitting between them. The CDR3 loop spans 14 amino acids. In germline, CDR1 is MGHRA, CDR2 YSYEKL. This CDR3 reads CASSQDRAGYGYTF. As DNA, the CDR3 is TGCGCCAGCAGCCAAGATAGGGCCGGCTATGGCTACACCTTC.

For this clone: This may be a read error: a much more frequent sequence differs by one nucleotide. The V and J genes are TRBV11-2 and TRBJ2-7; D remains unclear. V lost 0 bases and J 3 bases, leaving 3 bases between the germline ends. Germline CDR1 reads SGHAT; CDR2 reads FQNNGV. CDR3 length: 12 amino acids. The CDR3 spells CASSLEVYEQYF. CDR3 bases: TGTGCCAGCAGCTTAGAGGTCTACGAGCAGTACTTC.